These 28 T cell receptor beta chains share one sample of origin, sequenced in a study of identical twins. In TCRdb, the 5' RACE reads were re-called with MiXCR into one record per CDR3 protein. The sample includes 500,000 to 650,000 distinct CDR3 sequences, just over 7% of them seen just once. The data were also submitted as part of a second study, on yellow fever vaccine responses in identical twins.

The specimen was PBMCs. Receptors originate from a woman younger than 30 in good health.

In this sample, this clonotype turned up many times. The chain couples TRBV12-3 or TRBV12-4 to TRBJ2-1, with 8 bases fitting TRBD1. The CDR3 sequence is 14 residues long. V was clipped by 5 bases and J by 4 bases; unmatched bases: 4. Written as DNA, the CDR3 is TGTGCCAGCAGTCGGGACAGGAAATACAATGAGCAGTTCTTC. Amino acids: CASSRDRKYNEQFF.

There are a few counts of this clonotype. One end of the junction is discordant with germline, which a read error may explain. V is TRBV11-2 and J is TRBJ2-7, with 8 bases identical to TRBD1. Germline V gene data show CDR1 as SGHAT and CDR2 as FQNNGV. The CDR3 extends over 15 amino acids. The CDR3 spells CASSSGQGWSALEQF. In DNA form, the CDR3 reads TGTGCCAGCAGCTCAGGACAGGGTTGGAGCGCCCTCGAACAATTC.

This clonotype has just a few counts. The J gene is TRBJ2-3, the V gene TRBV20-1; 7 positions match TRBD1. Germline CDR1 is DFQATT and CDR2 is SNEGSKA (reference sequence). CDR3 length: 15 residues. Germline trimming cut 3 bases from V and 5 bases from J; bases unmatched to any gene: 11. CDR3 sequence (DNA): TGCAGTGCTAGTAGCGCGACAGGGCGCGGAGATACGCAGTATTTT. This encodes CSASSATGRGDTQYF.

In its sample, this clonotype was seen a few times. The J gene is TRBJ2-7, the V gene TRBV15, with 7 bases identical to TRBD1. The CDR3 runs 14 residues. V shed 6 bases, J shed 2 bases, and the junction held 7 bases outside the gene matches. Germline values: CDR1 LNHNV, CDR2 YYDKDF (reference sequence). The CDR3 DNA reads as TGTGCCACCAGTAATGGGACAGCAGCCTACGAGCAGTACGTC. It yields the protein CATSNGTAAYEQYV.

This clonotype occurred many times. The chain carries TRBV3-1 and TRBJ2-1, with 7 bases that match TRBD2. The V and J ends lost 1 base and 7 bases, in that order; junction bases with no gene match: 10. Germline V gene data show CDR1 as LGHDT and CDR2 as YNNKEL (reference sequence). This CDR3 contains 16 residues. The CDR3 loop is CASSQVGAGRENEQFF. The CDR3 DNA reads TGTGCCAGCAGCCAAGTTGGGGCGGGGCGGGAGAATGAGCAGTTCTTC.

This clonotype was counted at least ten times. This chain joins TRBV10-3 and TRBJ2-3; 8 nucleotides line up with TRBD2. Germline-derived CDR1 and CDR2 are ENHRY and SYGVKD. The junction had 14 bases not matched to a gene; V was cut back by 3 bases and J by 3 bases. This CDR3 spans 18 amino acids. CDR3 nucleotides: TGTGCCATCAGTGATCCCGGGGGGGGGCTCTTTTTGACAGATACGCAGTATTTT. This encodes CAISDPGGGLFLTDTQYF.

This clonotype has only a few counts. The CDR3 is CASRTTGKDNQPQHF. Here the CDR3 DNA reads TGTGCCAGCAGGACCACGGGGAAAGACAATCAGCCCCAGCATTTT. The V and J genes are TRBV12-3 or TRBV12-4 and TRBJ1-5; D is unclear. The V and J ends lost 6 bases and 3 bases respectively, with 15 bases between them. The CDR3 is 15 residues long.

This clonotype was seen at least ten times. At one boundary the junction diverges from the germline segment, which might be a read error. This chain's CDR3 is CASSPGGLPKIF. Here the CDR3 DNA reads TGTGCCAGCAGCCCCGGCGGGCTGCCCAAGATCTTC. The chain has TRBV4-2 and TRBJ2-1, with a possible D match to TRBD2 (5 bases). The germline V gene has CDR1 LGHNA and CDR2 YNFKEQ. The CDR3 covers 12 residues.

The chain uses TRBV3-1 and TRBJ2-5; D is perhaps TRBD2 (5 bases). The V and J ends lost 0 bases and 8 bases respectively, with 16 bases between them. CDR3 length: 15 amino acids. Germline assignment: CDR1 LGHDT and CDR2 YNNKEL (reference sequence). The CDR3 protein is CASSQDRLARQTQYF. CDR3 coding DNA: TGTGCCAGCAGCCAAGATCGCCTAGCTCGCCAAACCCAGTACTTC.

The chain uses TRBV27 and TRBJ1-6, with 7 bases fitting TRBD1. The germline V gene encodes CDR1 MNHEY and CDR2 SMNVEV (reference sequence). The V segment lost 6 bases and the J segment 10 bases; nucleotides outside the gene matches: 21. The CDR3 totals 18 residues. The CDR3 DNA reads as TGTGCCAGCAGCCTGACAGGGATTGGGGGCAGAACGTGGTCACCCCTCCACTTT. Its translation is CASSLTGIGGRTWSPLHF.

This clonotype was observed a handful of times. This sequence joins TRBV29-1 and TRBJ1-1, with TRBD1 as a possible D gene (6 bases). Germline CDR1 reads SQVTM; CDR2 reads ANQGSEA. CDR3 length: 12 residues. V lost 0 bases and J lost 7, with 9 bases in between. The CDR3 nucleotides are TGCAGCGTTGAAGAGGGCAGGGGTGAAGCTTTCTTT. It is translated as CSVEEGRGEAFF.

J is TRBJ2-5 and V is TRBV29-1; D is unresolved. V lost 0 bases, J lost 2 bases, and 16 bases lay in between. CDR1 SQVTM and CDR2 ANQGSEA come from the germline V gene. This CDR3 contains 16 residues. The chain's CDR3 is CSVEDVKGYRQETQYF. The CDR3 nucleotides read TGCAGCGTTGAAGATGTAAAGGGATATAGGCAAGAGACCCAGTACTTC.

The chain joins TRBV29-1 to TRBJ1-1, with TRBD1 matching over 9 bases. V shed 3 bases and J 4 bases; nucleotides not matched to a gene: 12. Looked up from germline, CDR1 is SQVTM and CDR2 is ANQGSEA. The CDR3 length is 16 residues. The CDR3 DNA sequence: TGCAGCGTTGAGGTGGGACAGGGCGCCTTGAGCACTGAAGCTTTCTTT. This codes for CSVEVGQGALSTEAFF.

This clonotype was found many times. The chain is built from TRBV28 and TRBJ2-5; 13 positions agree with TRBD2. Per the germline V gene, CDR1 is MDHEN and CDR2 is SYDVKM. V shed 5 bases, J shed 4 bases, and the junction held 7 bases outside the gene matches. This CDR3 is built from 16 residues. The CDR3 reads CASSTILAGGPETQYF. CDR3 nucleotides: TGTGCCAGCAGTACGATACTAGCGGGGGGGCCAGAGACCCAGTACTTC.

The rearrangement links TRBV6-1 to TRBJ2-5; 16 bases map to TRBD2. There are 17 residues in the CDR3. V lost 5 bases, J lost 5 bases, and 8 bases stayed unmatched. The germline gives CDR1 MNHNS, CDR2 SASEGT. The CDR3 here is CASSLGTSGRARETQYF. DNA for the CDR3: TGTGCCAGCAGTCTGGGGACTAGCGGGAGGGCCAGGGAGACCCAGTACTTC.

At least ten counts were recorded for this clonotype. The J gene is TRBJ2-5, the V gene TRBV4-1, with D hard to call. Looked up from germline, CDR1 is MGHRA and CDR2 is YSYEKL. The CDR3 sequence is 15 residues long. V was shortened by 0 bases and J by 5 bases, with 13 bases between the two germline ends. In DNA form, the CDR3 reads TGCGCCAGCAGCCAAGATGGGGTCCATGGGGAGACCCAGTACTTC. It encodes CASSQDGVHGETQYF.

This clonotype was seen more than once but under ten times. The chain recombines TRBV20-1 with TRBJ2-1; 10 bases agree with TRBD1. The CDR3 is made up of 14 amino acids. Germline lookup yields CDR1 DFQATT and CDR2 SNEGSKA (reference sequence). V gave up 5 bases and J gave up 6 bases; unmatched junction bases: 7. The CDR3 spells CSASGTGALNEQFF. For the CDR3, the DNA is TGCAGTGCTTCCGGGACAGGGGCTCTCAATGAGCAGTTCTTC.

The rearrangement links TRBV18 to TRBJ2-2, with D perhaps TRBD1 (6 bases). The CDR3 is 16 residues long. Trimming removed 3 bases from V and 5 bases from J, with 16 bases in between. Germline-derived CDR1 and CDR2 are KGHSH and LQKENI. Here the CDR3 DNA reads TGTGCCAGCTCACCGCCAGGGGCTCTGAAGACCGGGGAGCTGTTTTTT. Its protein is CASSPPGALKTGELFF. Combining the CDR3 with reference TRBV18 and TRBJ2-2 gives the whole variable domain NAGVMQNPRHLVRRRGQEARLRCSPMKGHSHVYWYRQLPEEGLKFMVYLQKENIIDESGMPKERFSAEFPKEGPSILRIQQVVRGDSAAYFCASSPPGALKTGELFFGEGSRLTVL.

This clonotype was seen repeatedly, ten times or more. The genes are TRBV15 and TRBJ2-1; 11 positions agree with TRBD2. V was pared by 0 bases and J by 6 bases, with 4 bases of the junction left unmatched. CDR1 is LNHNV, CDR2 YYDKDF, per germline (reference sequence). This CDR3 comprises 16 residues. The CDR3 region has the DNA TGTGCCACCAGCAGAGATGCACTAGCGGGAGTCAATGAGCAGTTCTTC. It specifies CATSRDALAGVNEQFF.

This clonotype was recorded a few times. The chain links TRBV19 to TRBJ2-3; TRBD2 aligns across 9 bases. Trimming took 4 bases from V and 2 from J; bases not matched to a gene: 7. This CDR3 region has 16 residues. Germline values: CDR1 LNHDA, CDR2 SQIVND (reference sequence). CDR3 sequence: CASSNRIAGDTDTQYF. In DNA, the CDR3 is TGTGCCAGTAGTAACCGTATAGCGGGGGACACAGATACGCAGTATTTT.

The chain is built from TRBV4-1 and TRBJ2-2; 9 bases match TRBD2. The CDR3 is 17 amino acids. Germline assignment: CDR1 MGHRA and CDR2 YSYEKL. J gave up 3 bases and V 7 bases, and 12 bases lay outside the gene matches. CDR3 bases: TGCGCCAGCACCGACGCGAGCGGGGGGATCTACACCGGGGAGCTGTTTTTT. This gives the protein CASTDASGGIYTGELFF.

The J gene is TRBJ2-3, the V gene TRBV7-9; D unclear. The V end lost 5 bases, the J end lost 3 bases, and 18 bases lay between the germline ends. This CDR3 has 16 residues. CDR1 is SEHNR and CDR2 is FQNEAQ in the germline V gene (reference sequence). Here the CDR3 reads CASSQKETTLTDTQYF. CDR3 in DNA: TGTGCCAGCAGCCAAAAAGAGACGACACTAACAGATACGCAGTATTTT.

The chain has TRBV12-3 or TRBV12-4 and TRBJ2-5; D gene ambiguous. The V end was cut by 1 base, the J end by 2 bases, with 2 bases between. The CDR3 has 12 amino acids. CDR3 protein: CASSLEQETQYF. The DNA of the CDR3 is TGTGCCAGCAGTTTAGAGCAAGAGACCCAGTACTTC.

V and J are TRBV20-1 and TRBJ1-2; 7 nucleotides match TRBD1. Germline V gives CDR1 DFQATT, CDR2 SNEGSKA (reference sequence). This CDR3 spans 16 amino acids. Unmatched junction bases numbered 13, after V lost 6 bases and J lost 0 bases. DNA of the CDR3: TGCAGTGCAAAGGGGGCTCCGGGACGGACTAACTATGGCTACACCTTC. Protein sequence: CSAKGAPGRTNYGYTF.

The rearrangement joins TRBV7-9 to TRBJ2-7; a weak D match, TRBD2 (6 bases). In germline, CDR1 is SEHNR, CDR2 FQNEAQ (reference sequence). Trimming cost V 3 bases and J 4 bases, with 13 bases left between them. The CDR3 is made up of 14 amino acids. The CDR3 nucleotides read TGTGCCAGCAGCTTCGGGGGTACCGGATACGAGCAGTACGTC. Translated: CASSFGGTGYEQYV.

This clonotype has ten or more counts. The chain's CDR3 is CSARPPIVRNQPQHF. The CDR3 DNA is TGCAGTGCTAGACCACCGATAGTTAGGAATCAGCCCCAGCATTTT. The gene calls are TRBV20-1 and TRBJ1-5, with D unresolved. This CDR3 comprises 15 residues. The V gene lost 2 bases and the J gene lost 4 bases, with 15 bases spanning the gap. Per the germline V gene, CDR1 is DFQATT and CDR2 is SNEGSKA (reference sequence).

V is TRBV19 and J is TRBJ2-1; tentative D call: TRBD1 (5 bases). The CDR3 totals 16 residues. CDR1 is LNHDA, CDR2 SQIVND, per germline (reference sequence). The ends were cut back, 7 bases at V and 0 bases at J, with 16 bases in the middle. CDR3 coding DNA: TGTGCCAGTAAAGGGGTCGCGGATAGCTCCTACAATGAGCAGTTCTTC. Translated: CASKGVADSSYNEQFF. Supplemented by reference TRBV19 and TRBJ2-1, the full variable domain reads DGGITQSPKYLFRKEGQNVTLSCEQNLNHDAMYWYRQDPGQGLRLIYYSQIVNDFQKGDIAEGYSVSREKKESFPLTVTSAQKNPTAFYLCASKGVADSSYNEQFFGPGTRLTVL.

This clonotype was counted a few times. The chain links TRBV5-6 to TRBJ2-7; 7 bases line up with TRBD1. Trimming took 4 bases from V and 2 from J; bases not matched to a gene: 6. CDR3 size: 14 residues. The germline gives CDR1 SGHDT, CDR2 YYEEEE. Here the CDR3 DNA reads TGTGCCAGCAGCCGGCCGGGACAGACCTACGAGCAGTACTTC. Encoded protein: CASSRPGQTYEQYF.